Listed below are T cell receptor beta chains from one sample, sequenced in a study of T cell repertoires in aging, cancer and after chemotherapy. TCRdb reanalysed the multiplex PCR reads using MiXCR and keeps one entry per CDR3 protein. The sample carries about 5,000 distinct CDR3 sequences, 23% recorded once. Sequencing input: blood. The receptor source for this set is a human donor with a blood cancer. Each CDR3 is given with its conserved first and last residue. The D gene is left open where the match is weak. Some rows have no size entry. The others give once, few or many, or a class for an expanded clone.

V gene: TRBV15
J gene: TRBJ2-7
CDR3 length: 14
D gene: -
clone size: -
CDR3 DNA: TGTGCCACCAGCGGGGCGTCTCAGGTTCGGGGGCAGTACTTC
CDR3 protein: CATSGASQVRGQYF

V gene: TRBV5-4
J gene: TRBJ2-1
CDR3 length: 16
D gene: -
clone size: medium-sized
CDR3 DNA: TGTGCCAGCAGCCGACCGGGAGCTAAAAGGGGCAATGAGCAGTTCTTC
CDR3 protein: CASSRPGAKRGNEQFF

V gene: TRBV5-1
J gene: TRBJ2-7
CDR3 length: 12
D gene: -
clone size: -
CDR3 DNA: TGCGCCAGCAGCGGTGACAGCTCCGAGCAGTACTTC
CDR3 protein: CASSGDSSEQYF

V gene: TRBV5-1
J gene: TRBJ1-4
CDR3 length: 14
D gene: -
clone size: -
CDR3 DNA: TGCGCCAGCAGCTCTGGGGTATTGGGTGAAAAACTGTTTTTT
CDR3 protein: CASSSGVLGEKLFF

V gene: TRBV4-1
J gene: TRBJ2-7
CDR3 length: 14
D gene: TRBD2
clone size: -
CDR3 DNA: TGCGCCAGCAGCCCGACTAGCGGGGAATGGAAGCAGTACTTC
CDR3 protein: CASSPTSGEWKQYF

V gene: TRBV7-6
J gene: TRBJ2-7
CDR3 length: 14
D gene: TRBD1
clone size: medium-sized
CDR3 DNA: TGTGCCAGCAGTGTCCGGACAGGGACTTACGAGCAGTACTTC
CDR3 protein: CASSVRTGTYEQYF

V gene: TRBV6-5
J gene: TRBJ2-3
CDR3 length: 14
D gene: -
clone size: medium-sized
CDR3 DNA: TGTGCCAGCAGTTACAAAGCCAGCACAGATACGCAGTATTTT
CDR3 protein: CASSYKASTDTQYF

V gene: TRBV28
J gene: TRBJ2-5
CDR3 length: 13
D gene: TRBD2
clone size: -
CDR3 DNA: TGTGCCAGCAGCGTGGGACTAGTGGAGACCCAGTACTTC
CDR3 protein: CASSVGLVETQYF

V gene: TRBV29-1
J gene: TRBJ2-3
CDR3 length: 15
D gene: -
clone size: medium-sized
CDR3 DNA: TGCAGCGCCCAGGGGGCGGGAGGCTTCACAGATACGCAGTATTTT
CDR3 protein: CSAQGAGGFTDTQYF

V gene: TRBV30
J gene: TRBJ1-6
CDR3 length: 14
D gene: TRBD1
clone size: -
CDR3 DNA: TGTGCCTGGGGGACAGGGTTTGGGAATTCACCCCTCCACTTT
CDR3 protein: CAWGTGFGNSPLHF